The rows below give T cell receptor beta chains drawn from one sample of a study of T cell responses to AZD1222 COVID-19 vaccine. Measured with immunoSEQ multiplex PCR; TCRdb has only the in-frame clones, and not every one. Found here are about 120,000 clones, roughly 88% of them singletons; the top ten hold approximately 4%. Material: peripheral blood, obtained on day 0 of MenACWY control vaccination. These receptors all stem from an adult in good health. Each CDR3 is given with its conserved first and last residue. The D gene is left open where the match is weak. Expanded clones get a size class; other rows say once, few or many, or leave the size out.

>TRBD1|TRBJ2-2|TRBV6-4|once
CASSDPEGQGHGELFF
TGTGCCAGCAGTGACCCCGAGGGACAGGGGCACGGGGAGCTGTTTTTT
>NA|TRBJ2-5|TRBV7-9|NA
CASSLLRGQETQYF
TGTGCCAGCAGCTTACTCAGGGGACAAGAGACCCAGTACTTC
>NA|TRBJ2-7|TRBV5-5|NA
CASSLDPRYEQYF
TGTGCCAGCAGCTTGGATCCCCGTTACGAGCAGTACTTC
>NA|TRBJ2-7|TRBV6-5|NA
CASSRDTYEQYF
TGTGCCAGCAGCCGCGATACCTACGAGCAGTACTTC
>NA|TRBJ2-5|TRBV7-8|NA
CASSPSGTQYF
TGTGCCAGCAGCCCGTCCGGGACCCAGTACTTC
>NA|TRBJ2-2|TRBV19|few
CASSPPWTARNTGELFF
TGTGCCAGTAGTCCCCCCTGGACAGCCAGGAACACCGGGGAGCTGTTTTTT
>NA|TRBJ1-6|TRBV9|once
CASSVGSGQNNSPLHF
TGTGCCAGCAGCGTAGGGTCAGGGCAGAATAATTCACCCCTCCACTTT
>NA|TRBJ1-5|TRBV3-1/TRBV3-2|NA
CASSQDRSQPQHF
TGTGCCAGCAGCCAAGATAGATCTCAGCCCCAGCATTTT
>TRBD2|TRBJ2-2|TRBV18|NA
CASSPRSGAPRELFF
TGTGCCAGCTCCCCTCGTAGCGGGGCGCCCCGGGAGCTGTTTTTT
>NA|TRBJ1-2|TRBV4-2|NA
CASSLSQGGFYGYTF
TGTGCCAGCAGCCTCTCTCAGGGCGGTTTCTATGGCTACACCTTC
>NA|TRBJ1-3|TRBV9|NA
CASSVRSEGNTIYF
TGTGCCAGCAGCGTCCGGAGTGAGGGAAACACCATATATTTT
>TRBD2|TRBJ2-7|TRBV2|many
CATARGGAYEQYF
TGTGCCACCGCCCGGGGGGGTGCCTACGAGCAGTACTTC
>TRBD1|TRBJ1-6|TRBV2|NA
CASSAQGTNSPLHF
TGTGCCAGCAGTGCACAGGGGACTAATTCACCCCTCCACTTT
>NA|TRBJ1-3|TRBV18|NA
CASSPGRSSGNTIYF
TGTGCCAGCTCACCCGGCAGAAGCTCTGGAAACACCATATATTTT
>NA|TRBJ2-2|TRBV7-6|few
CASSLGANTGELFF
TGTGCCAGCAGCTTGGGGGCGAACACCGGGGAGCTGTTTTTT
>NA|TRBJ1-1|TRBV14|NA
CASSRDTVTEAFF
TGTGCCAGCAGCCGGGACACCGTCACTGAAGCTTTCTTT
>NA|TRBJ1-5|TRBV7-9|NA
CAAMTGRATRVVQPQHF
TGTGCCGCCATGACTGGGCGGGCGACGAGGGTTGTTCAGCCCCAGCATTTT
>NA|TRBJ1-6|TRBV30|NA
CAWGTFDNSPLHF
TGTGCCTGGGGGACTTTTGACAATTCACCCCTCCACTTT
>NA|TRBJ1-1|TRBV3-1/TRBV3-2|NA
CASSQLPGARGEAFF
TGTGCCAGCAGCCAGCTTCCGGGAGCACGGGGTGAAGCTTTCTTT
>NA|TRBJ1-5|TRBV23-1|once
CASTSGSGKHF
TGCGCCAGCACCTCGGGTTCAGGAAAGCATTTT
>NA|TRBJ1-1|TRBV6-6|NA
CASSYEGRNTEAFF
TGTGCCAGCAGTTACGAGGGGAGGAACACTGAAGCTTTCTTT
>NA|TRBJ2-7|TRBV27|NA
CASSSYRRSGNHEQYF
TGTGCCAGCAGTTCTTATCGTAGGTCGGGGAACCACGAGCAGTACTTC
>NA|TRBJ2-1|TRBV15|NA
CATSRDLGAGQFF
TGTGCCACCAGCAGAGACCTTGGGGCAGGGCAGTTCTTC
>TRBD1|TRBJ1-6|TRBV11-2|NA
CASSQNRDRDNSPLHF
TGTGCCAGCAGCCAGAACCGGGACAGGGACAATTCACCCCTCCACTTT
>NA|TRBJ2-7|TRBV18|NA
CASSPGLYEQYF
TGTGCCAGCTCACCGGGGCTTTACGAGCAGTACTTC
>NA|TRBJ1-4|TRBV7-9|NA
CASSLVGSSNEKLFF
TGTGCCAGCAGCTTAGTAGGCAGTAGCAATGAAAAACTGTTTTTT
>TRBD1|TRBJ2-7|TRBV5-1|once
CASHRGSYEQYF
TGCGCCAGCCACAGGGGGTCTTACGAGCAGTACTTC
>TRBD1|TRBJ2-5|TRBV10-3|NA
CAVGGQVQETQYF
TGTGCCGTAGGGGGACAGGTCCAAGAGACCCAGTACTTC
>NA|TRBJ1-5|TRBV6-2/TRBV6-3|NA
CASSYLTTDSGNQPQHF
TGTGCCAGCAGTTACCTTACCACAGACAGCGGCAATCAGCCCCAGCATTTT
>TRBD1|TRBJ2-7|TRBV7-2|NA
CASSLGGQFSYEQYF
TGTGCCAGCAGCTTAGGGGGACAGTTTTCCTACGAGCAGTACTTC
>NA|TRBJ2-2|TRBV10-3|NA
CAISEFRLESTGELFF
TGTGCCATCAGTGAGTTTAGGTTAGAATCCACCGGGGAGCTGTTTTTT
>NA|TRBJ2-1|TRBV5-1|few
CASSWAPREYNEQFF
TGCGCCAGCAGCTGGGCCCCTAGAGAGTACAATGAGCAGTTCTTC
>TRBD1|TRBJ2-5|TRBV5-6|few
CASIETGTGGEETQYF
TGTGCCAGCATCGAGACAGGGACAGGCGGGGAAGAGACCCAGTACTTC
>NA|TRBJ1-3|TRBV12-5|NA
CASGSGANTIYF
TGTGCTAGTGGTTCCGGAGCGAACACCATATATTTT
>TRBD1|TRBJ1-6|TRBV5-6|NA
CASSILTGVSPLHF
TGTGCCAGCAGCATCTTAACAGGGGTATCACCCCTCCACTTT
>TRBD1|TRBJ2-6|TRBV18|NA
CASSQQGASGANVLTF
TGTGCCAGCTCACAACAGGGGGCGAGTGGGGCCAACGTCCTGACTTTC
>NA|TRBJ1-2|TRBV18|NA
CASSPDRSSNYGYTF
TGTGCCAGCTCACCCGACAGGTCCTCTAACTATGGCTACACCTTC
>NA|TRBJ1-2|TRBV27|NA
CASSYRVPIYGYTF
TGTGCCAGCAGTTACAGGGTCCCTATCTATGGCTACACCTTC
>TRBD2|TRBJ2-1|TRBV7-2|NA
CASSTRGSGYNEQFF
TGTGCCAGCAGCACCCGGGGTAGCGGGTACAATGAGCAGTTCTTC
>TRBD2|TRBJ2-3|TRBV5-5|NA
CASSFSGGADTQYF
TGTGCCAGCAGCTTTAGCGGGGGGGCAGATACGCAGTATTTT
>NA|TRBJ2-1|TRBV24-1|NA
CATSHAAPSYNEQFF
TGTGCCACCAGTCATGCAGCCCCCTCCTACAATGAGCAGTTCTTC
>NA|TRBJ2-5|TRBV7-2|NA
CASSLGALEGTQYF
TGTGCCAGCAGCTTAGGGGCCCTAGAGGGGACCCAGTACTTC
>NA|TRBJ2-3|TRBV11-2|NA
CASSWQGTDTQYF
TGTGCCAGCAGCTGGCAGGGCACAGATACGCAGTATTTT
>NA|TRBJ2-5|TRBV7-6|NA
CASSLVVGAQETQYF
TGTGCCAGCAGCTTAGTAGTAGGGGCCCAAGAGACCCAGTACTTC
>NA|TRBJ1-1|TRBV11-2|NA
CASSPRSAGPTMNTEAFF
TGTGCCAGCAGCCCAAGATCAGCCGGGCCAACGATGAACACTGAAGCTTTCTTT